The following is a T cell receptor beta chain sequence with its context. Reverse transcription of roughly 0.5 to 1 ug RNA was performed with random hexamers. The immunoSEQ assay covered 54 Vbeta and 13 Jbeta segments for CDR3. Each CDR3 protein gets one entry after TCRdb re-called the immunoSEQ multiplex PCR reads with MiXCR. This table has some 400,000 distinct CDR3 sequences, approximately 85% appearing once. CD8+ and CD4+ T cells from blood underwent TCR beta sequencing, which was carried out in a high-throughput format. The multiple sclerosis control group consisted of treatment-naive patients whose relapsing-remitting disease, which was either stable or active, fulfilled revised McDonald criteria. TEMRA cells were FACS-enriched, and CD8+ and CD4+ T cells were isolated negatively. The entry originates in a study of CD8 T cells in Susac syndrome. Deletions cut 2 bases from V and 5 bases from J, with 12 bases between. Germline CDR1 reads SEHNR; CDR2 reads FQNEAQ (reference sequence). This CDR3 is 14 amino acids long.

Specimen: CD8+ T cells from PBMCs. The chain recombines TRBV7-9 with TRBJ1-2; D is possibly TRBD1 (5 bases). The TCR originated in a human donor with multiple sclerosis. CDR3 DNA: TGTGCCAGCAGCTTATCAATGGGGGAGTATGGCTACACCTTC. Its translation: CASSLSMGEYGYTF.